This passage covers 30 T cell receptor beta chains from one sample sequenced in a study of T cell responses to AZD1222 COVID-19 vaccine. Sequencing used immunoSEQ multiplex PCR; TCRdb keeps in-frame clones, though not all of them. The table lists 95,000 to 100,000 clones, about 90% of them singletons. The sequences come from peripheral blood, collected on day 0 of AZD1222 vaccination. Source of these receptors: an adult in good health.

This chain connects TRBV5-1 to TRBJ2-7; no reliable D call. Germline V gene data show CDR1 as SGHRS and CDR2 as YFSETQ. The CDR3 spans 14 residues. V was trimmed by 4 bases and J by 3 bases, leaving 14 bases between them. The DNA for the CDR3 is TGCGCCAGCAGCCTCTCTTGGACCGACTACGAGCAGTACTTC. It codes for CASSLSWTDYEQYF.

The chain recombines TRBV5-1 with TRBJ1-1; D remains unclear. The germline V gene has CDR1 SGHRS and CDR2 YFSETQ. The CDR3 is 13 amino acids. With 0 bases removed from V and 8 bases from J, the gap between germline ends came to 11 bases. The chain's CDR3 is CASSLGATGEAFF. CDR3 nucleotide sequence: TGCGCCAGCAGCTTGGGGGCTACTGGGGAAGCTTTCTTT.

The rearrangement joins TRBV24-1 to TRBJ2-2; D is possibly TRBD1 (6 bases). Germline assignment: CDR1 KGHDR and CDR2 SFDVKD. Trimming pared 3 bases from V and 4 bases from J, leaving 14 bases between. The CDR3 consists of 16 residues. CDR3 nucleotides: TGTGCCACCAGTGATGAGACAGGCAAGGGCACCGGGGAGCTGTTTTTT. Protein product: CATSDETGKGTGELFF.

This clone has a handful of counts. CDR3 sequence reads: CASSRRGTEAFF. The CDR3 DNA is TGTGCCAGCAGCCGAAGGGGCACTGAAGCTTTCTTT. The chain links TRBV28 to TRBJ1-1; D is possibly TRBD1 (5 bases). Germline V gene lookup returns CDR1 MDHEN and CDR2 SYDVKM. The CDR3 sequence is 12 residues long. V was pared by 6 bases and J by 4 bases, with 9 bases between.

By proportion, this clone is medium-sized. V gene TRBV2 combines with J gene TRBJ1-2; D is perhaps TRBD1 (5 bases). Between the trimmed V and J ends, which lost 8 bases and 4 bases, there was a span of 14 bases. Germline V gene data show CDR1 as SNHLY and CDR2 as FYNNEI. The CDR3 has 13 residues. CDR3 sequence: CASVPGDSYGYTF. CDR3 in DNA: TGTGCCAGCGTTCCGGGGGATAGCTATGGCTACACCTTC.

The chain is built from TRBV11-3 and TRBJ2-7; 9 bases agree with TRBD1. Unmatched junction bases numbered 6, after V lost 1 base and J lost 2 bases. From germline, CDR1 is SGHNT and CDR2 YENEEA. The CDR3 spans 16 residues. As DNA, the CDR3 is TGTGCCAGCAGCTTAGTGAGGGACAGGGTGCCCTACGAGCAGTACTTC. It encodes CASSLVRDRVPYEQYF.

The rearrangement joins TRBV5-6 to TRBJ2-3; D ambiguous. Trimming shortened V by 3 bases and J by 0 bases, and 11 bases separated the two germline ends. The germline gives CDR1 SGHDT, CDR2 YYEEEE. This CDR3 region has 15 residues. CDR3 nucleotide sequence: TGTGCCAGCAGCTACCACCTCATGAGCACAGATACGCAGTATTTT. Protein product: CASSYHLMSTDTQYF.

The chain joins TRBV28 to TRBJ2-5, with 7 bases matching TRBD1. This CDR3 comprises 14 residues. J was trimmed by 3 bases and V by 6 bases; bases with no gene match: 7. Germline CDR1 is MDHEN and CDR2 is SYDVKM. The CDR3 coding sequence is TGTGCCAGCAGGGACCTGGGACAGAAAGAGACCCAGTACTTC. It specifies CASRDLGQKETQYF.

The rearrangement joins TRBV7-9 to TRBJ2-1, with 8 positions matching TRBD2. Germline assignment: CDR1 SEHNR and CDR2 FQNEAQ (reference sequence). The CDR3 consists of 15 residues. The V gene end was trimmed by 5 bases and the J gene end by 6 bases; junction bases not matched to a gene: 9. The CDR3 DNA follows: TGTGCCAGCAGCCCCAGCGGGGGCCCTATCAATGAGCAGTTCTTC. It encodes CASSPSGGPINEQFF.

J is TRBJ1-3 and V is TRBV5-1; D is unclear. The CDR3 length is 15 residues. Germline V gene data show CDR1 as SGHRS and CDR2 as YFSETQ. V dropped 4 bases and J dropped 0 bases, with 11 bases sitting between them. The DNA for the CDR3 is TGCGCCAGCAGCCAACTCCGGCCCTCTGGAAACACCATATATTTT. Its protein is CASSQLRPSGNTIYF.

V gene TRBV11-2 combines with J gene TRBJ2-7, with TRBD2 matching 8 bases. The CDR3 has 15 residues. The germline CDR1 and CDR2 sequences are SGHAT and FQNNGV. V lost 7 bases to trimming and J lost 1 base; unmatched junction nucleotides: 9. CDR3 protein: CASTASSGSSYEQYF. CDR3 nucleotides: TGTGCCAGCACCGCCTCTAGCGGGTCTTCCTACGAGCAGTACTTC.

V gene TRBV11-3 combines with J gene TRBJ2-2; D is unclear. This CDR3 is built from 13 residues. The V gene's germline CDR1 is SGHNT and CDR2 YENEEA. V was cut by 5 bases and J by 4 bases, with 8 bases left in between. CDR3 in amino acids: CASSRRATGELFF. Written as DNA, the CDR3 is TGTGCCAGCAGCCGTCGGGCCACCGGGGAGCTGTTTTTT. The complete variable domain, with remaining parts taken from reference TRBV11-3 and TRBJ2-2, reads EAGVVQSPRYKIIEKKQPVAFWCNPISGHNTLYWYLQNLGQGPELLIRYENEEAVDDSQLPKDRFSAERLKGVDSTLKIQPAELGDSAVYLCASSRRATGELFFGEGSRLTVL.

The rearrangement links TRBV5-1 to TRBJ2-7; D possibly corresponds to TRBD1 (6 bases). The V end was cut by 2 bases, the J end by 1 base, with 7 bases between. The CDR3 has 13 residues. Germline V CDR1 and CDR2: SGHRS, YFSETQ. The CDR3 DNA reads as TGCGCCAGCAGCTTACAGGGATCCTACGAGCAGTACTTC. Encoded protein: CASSLQGSYEQYF.

This chain uses TRBV5-6 with TRBJ2-1; possibly TRBD1 for D (6 bases). Germline lookup yields CDR1 SGHDT and CDR2 YYEEEE. This CDR3 has 13 amino acids. V was clipped by 3 bases and J by 8 bases, with 12 bases between them. The CDR3 reads CASSSGRGDEQFF. Written as DNA, the CDR3 is TGTGCCAGCAGCTCGGGCAGGGGTGATGAGCAGTTCTTC. Together with reference TRBV5-6 and TRBJ2-1, the CDR3 gives the full variable domain: DAGVTQSPTHLIKTRGQQVTLRCSPKSGHDTVSWYQQALGQGPQFIFQYYEEEERQRGNFPDRFSGHQFPNYSSELNVNALLLGDSALYLCASSSGRGDEQFFGPGTRLTVL.

The chain employs TRBV3-1 (or the pseudogene TRBV3-2) and TRBJ2-1; 8 nucleotides align to TRBD2. The trim removed 9 bases at V and 0 bases at J, leaving 7 bases unmatched. Germline values: CDR1 LGHDT, CDR2 YNNKEL (reference sequence). There are 15 residues in the CDR3. CDR3 coding DNA: TGTGCCAGTCGAAAAAGCGGGAGCTCCTACAATGAGCAGTTCTTC. It translates to CASRKSGSSYNEQFF.

This chain links TRBV21-1 with TRBJ2-7; the table calls TRBD2, which could not be checked here. TRBV21-1 is classified as a pseudogene. The length of the CDR3 is 19 residues. Here the CDR3 reads CASSKVRRWKREGLYEQYF. CDR3 DNA sequence: TGTGCCAGCAGCAAAGTTCGGAGGTGGAAGCGGGAGGGCCTCTACGAGCAGTACTTC.

This clone is a singleton in its sample. J is TRBJ1-4 and V is TRBV5-8; maybe TRBD1 (6 bases). Germline values: CDR1 SGHTS, CDR2 YDEGEE. Trimming left V 9 bases short and J 7 bases short, with 28 bases between. The CDR3 has 17 residues. The CDR3 sequence is CATRGGDIVTGTEKLFF. DNA for the CDR3: TGTGCCACCAGGGGCGGGGATATAGTGACAGGAACTGAAAAACTGTTTTTT.

The chain joins TRBV28 to TRBJ2-3, with 8 bases lining up with TRBD2. CDR3 length: 18 amino acids. Germline lookup yields CDR1 MDHEN and CDR2 SYDVKM. V lost 1 base to trimming and J lost 2 bases; unmatched junction nucleotides: 11. The CDR3 DNA sequence: TGTGCCAGCAGTTTATCGGGGGGGTTGGGCAGCCACACAGATACGCAGTATTTT. Its translation: CASSLSGGLGSHTDTQYF.

The rearrangement links TRBV18 to TRBJ1-5, with D unresolved. The length of the CDR3 is 13 residues. V was cut by 3 bases and J by 4 bases, with 7 bases left in between. Germline-derived CDR1 and CDR2 are KGHSH and LQKENI. The CDR3 DNA is TGTGCCAGCTCACCTGGCACAAATCAGCCCCAGCATTTT. Encoded protein: CASSPGTNQPQHF.

The rearrangement joins TRBV6-5 to TRBJ1-5; D remains unclear. Trimming took 8 bases from V and 0 from J, leaving 8 bases between them. CDR1 is MNHEY and CDR2 is SVGAGI in the germline V gene. This CDR3 spans 13 amino acids. The CDR3 reads CASRTDSNQPQHF. The CDR3 coding sequence is TGTGCCAGCCGAACAGATAGCAATCAGCCCCAGCATTTT.

The chain carries TRBV6-1 and TRBJ1-2; TRBD1 aligns across 9 bases. The CDR3 runs to 16 residues. The germline gives CDR1 MNHNS, CDR2 SASEGT. The J segment lost 1 base and the V segment lost 4 bases, leaving 7 bases of the junction unmatched. CDR3: CASSGMTGGVNYGYTF. The CDR3, as DNA: TGTGCCAGCAGTGGAATGACAGGGGGGGTTAACTATGGCTACACCTTC.

This rearrangement joins TRBV6-5 to TRBJ1-2; D gene unclear. The CDR3 has 13 residues. Per the germline V gene, CDR1 is MNHEY and CDR2 is SVGAGI. V was shortened by 6 bases and J by 4 bases, with 12 bases between the two germline ends. The CDR3 coding sequence is TGTGCCAGCAGGCCCGACGTTAGCTATGGCTACACCTTC. This encodes CASRPDVSYGYTF.

The rearrangement links TRBV7-9 to TRBJ2-2, with D perhaps matching TRBD2 (5 bases). The germline CDR1 and CDR2 sequences are SEHNR and FQNEAQ (reference sequence). This CDR3 spans 14 amino acids. V lost 5 bases and J lost 1, with 8 bases in between. CDR3 sequence reads: CASSVDLNTGELFF. CDR3 DNA sequence: TGTGCCAGCAGCGTGGACTTGAACACCGGGGAGCTGTTTTTT.

Of note for this clone: Likely a read error: the CDR3 ends without its conserved phenylalanine or tryptophan. The limits of the CDR3 on the DNA are not certain, so only TCRdb's listed CDR3 is given. The gene calls are TRBV6-6 and TRBJ1-1. Germline V gene sequence: CDR1 MNHNY, CDR2 SVGAGI (reference sequence). The CDR3 has 21 residues if both end residues are counted. CDR3 sequence: CASSPGTYLRISSLKGSTWAI.

The genes are TRBV6-1 and TRBJ1-6, with TRBD1 identical over 9 bases. CDR3 length: 15 residues. With 2 bases clipped from V and 10 bases from J, the junction kept 6 bases outside the gene matches. CDR1 and CDR2 from the germline V gene are MNHNS and SASEGT. The CDR3 DNA reads as TGTGCCAGCAGTGAATTACAGGGGGCCCAGTCACCCCTCCACTTT. Amino acids: CASSELQGAQSPLHF.

The V gene is TRBV3-1 (or the pseudogene TRBV3-2), the J gene TRBJ1-3; no clear D. The CDR3 runs to 16 residues. Trimming cost V 5 bases and J 1 base, with 15 bases left between them. The germline gives CDR1 LGHDT, CDR2 YNNKEL (reference sequence). CDR3 DNA sequence: TGTGCCAGCAGCGTCCAACCGGGGAGTTCTGGAAACACCATATATTTT. It translates to CASSVQPGSSGNTIYF.

The V call is TRBV7-3, the J call TRBJ1-1; D unclear. The ends were cut back, 4 bases at V and 1 base at J, with 10 bases in the middle. The CDR3 runs 14 residues. Germline V gives CDR1 SGHTA, CDR2 FQGTGA. The CDR3 spells CASSSSLENTEAFF. The CDR3 coding sequence is TGTGCCAGCAGCTCCTCATTGGAGAACACTGAAGCTTTCTTT. Supplemented by reference TRBV7-3 and TRBJ1-1, the full variable domain reads GAGVSQTPSNKVTEKGKYVELRCDPISGHTALYWYRQSLGQGPEFLIYFQGTGAADDSGLPNDRFFAVRPEGSVSTLKIQRTERGDSAVYLCASSSSLENTEAFFGQGTRLTVV.

The chain recombines TRBV6-5 with TRBJ1-1; D might be TRBD1 (6 bases). The ends were cut back, 5 bases at V and 3 bases at J, with 10 bases in the middle. The CDR3 is made up of 13 amino acids. Per the germline V gene, CDR1 is MNHEY and CDR2 is SVGAGI. The CDR3 coding sequence is TGTGCCAGCAGTCCGGGGGGCCACACTGAAGCTTTCTTT. It specifies CASSPGGHTEAFF.

This sequence joins TRBV20-1 and TRBJ2-3; no reliable D call. The CDR3 totals 16 residues. V was pared by 3 bases and J by 6 bases, with 22 bases between. Germline assignment: CDR1 DFQATT and CDR2 SNEGSKA (reference sequence). The CDR3 loop is CSASIFAAQPGDTQYF. The CDR3 DNA reads TGCAGTGCTAGTATTTTCGCGGCACAGCCGGGCGATACGCAGTATTTT.

The V call is TRBV13, the J call TRBJ2-5, with 14 bases aligning to TRBD2. CDR1 and CDR2 (germline): PRHDT, FYEKMQ (reference sequence). This CDR3 contains 17 residues. V lost 6 bases and J lost 5; bases outside the gene matches: 11. CDR3 nucleotides: TGTGCCAGCAGAAAAGCGGGGACTAGCGGGAGCGGGGAGACCCAGTACTTC. Translated, it gives CASRKAGTSGSGETQYF.